These T cell receptor beta chains were read from a single sample in a study of cytomegalovirus exposure and HLA in healthy donors. The protocol was immunoSEQ multiplex PCR, while the TCRdb copy is restricted to in-frame clones and leaves out a portion. The sample shows 100,000 to 150,000 clones, 60% to 75% of them seen only once. The specimen was PBMCs. Receptors were obtained from a woman in her fifties or sixties in good health and CMV-seropositive. CDR3s include the opening cysteine and the closing phenylalanine or tryptophan. Fields, in order: clone size, J gene, D gene, V gene, CDR3 protein, CDR3 DNA. A D gene is named only where the DNA matches it firmly. Clone size appears in some rows only: once, few, many, or a class for an expanded clone.

NA | TRBJ1-2 | TRBD1 | TRBV28 | CASSSSSGQGVGYGYTF | TGTGCCAGCAGTTCCAGCTCCGGACAGGGGGTCGGCTATGGCTACACCTTC
few | TRBJ2-7 | TRBD2 | TRBV5-4 | CASSLAGLAGAEQYF | TGTGCCAGCAGCTTGGCGGGACTAGCGGGGGCCGAGCAGTACTTC
NA | TRBJ2-7 | TRBD1 | TRBV11-3 | CASSSGQGAYEQYF | TGTGCCAGCAGCTCGGGACAGGGGGCTTACGAGCAGTACTTC
NA | TRBJ2-3 | NA | TRBV15 | CATSRATGLGTDTQYF | TGTGCCACCAGCAGAGCTACGGGGTTGGGCACAGATACGCAGTATTTT
NA | TRBJ2-1 | NA | TRBV2 | CASSVSSGNSYNEQFF | TGTGCCAGCAGTGTATCTTCAGGGAACTCCTACAATGAGCAGTTCTTC
NA | TRBJ1-6 | TRBD1 | TRBV4-2 | CASSQPGQGYSPLHF | TGTGCCAGCAGCCAACCCGGACAGGGATATTCACCCCTCCACTTT
NA | TRBJ1-2 | NA | TRBV6-1 | CASSETQANHGYTF | TGTGCCAGCAGTGAAACCCAGGCTAACCATGGCTACACCTTC
NA | TRBJ2-2 | TRBD2 | TRBV7-4 | CASSWGLAGGQVANTGELFF | TGTGCCAGCAGTTGGGGACTAGCGGGGGGACAAGTAGCGAACACCGGGGAGCTGTTTTTT
NA | TRBJ1-3 | TRBD1 | TRBV7-9 | CASSLGSSGQGGPNTIYF | TGTGCCAGCAGCTTAGGTTCTTCCGGACAGGGCGGACCCAACACCATATATTTT
few | TRBJ2-7 | NA | TRBV6-5 | CASSYLADPVYEQYF | TGTGCCAGCAGTTACCTAGCAGATCCAGTCTACGAGCAGTACTTC
few | TRBJ1-2 | NA | TRBV19 | CASSMWAVGYTF | TGTGCCAGTAGTATGTGGGCAGTCGGCTACACCTTC
NA | TRBJ2-1 | TRBD2 | TRBV10-3 | CAISLAGGPYNEQFF | TGTGCCATCAGTTTAGCGGGGGGACCTTACAATGAGCAGTTCTTC
NA | TRBJ2-5 | TRBD2 | TRBV7-2 | CASSPGGGRGMVYF | TGTGCCAGCAGCCCTGGCGGGGGGCGGGGCATGGTGTACTTC
NA | TRBJ2-7 | TRBD2 | TRBV5-1 | CASSPGGSGISYEQYF | TGCGCCAGCAGCCCCGGAGGCAGCGGGATCTCCTACGAGCAGTACTTC
NA | TRBJ2-7 | TRBD2 | TRBV7-9 | CASSLGGGLADTEYF | TGTGCCAGCAGCTTAGGGGGGGGACTAGCGGACACGGAGTACTTC
NA | TRBJ2-3 | NA | TRBV5-6 | CASSLADTQYF | TGTGCCAGCAGCTTGGCTGATACGCAGTATTTT
few | TRBJ1-2 | NA | TRBV19 | CASSIWRAGGYTF | TGTGCCAGTAGTATCTGGAGGGCTGGTGGCTACACCTTC
NA | TRBJ2-7 | NA | TRBV21-1 | CASSKSMEPYEQYF | TGTGCCAGCAGCAAGTCCATGGAGCCCTACGAGCAGTACTTC
NA | TRBJ1-6 | NA | TRBV9 | CASSPSPGSYNSPLHF | TGTGCCAGCAGCCCCTCCCCGGGGTCCTATAATTCACCCCTCCACTTT
NA | TRBJ2-5 | NA | TRBV4-2 | CASSQDRLRVSRETQYF | TGTGCCAGCAGTCAAGATAGGCTGAGGGTTAGCCGGGAGACCCAGTACTTC
once | TRBJ2-3 | TRBD2 | TRBV5-1 | CASSLEPGLAVDTQYF | TGCGCCAGCAGCTTGGAACCCGGACTAGCTGTAGATACGCAGTATTTT
NA | TRBJ1-2 | NA | TRBV2 | CASRSSTDYGYTF | TGTGCCAGCAGGTCATCGACAGACTATGGCTACACCTTC
NA | TRBJ2-3 | NA | TRBV11-2 | CASSTGHSYDTDTQYF | TGTGCCAGCAGCACTGGACACTCATACGACACAGATACGCAGTATTTT
NA | TRBJ2-3 | TRBD1 | TRBV5-1 | CASSWDRVTDTQYF | TGCGCCAGCAGCTGGGACAGAGTCACAGATACGCAGTATTTT
NA | TRBJ2-1 | NA | TRBV7-2 | CASSLAGLHEQFF | TGTGCCAGCAGCTTAGCCGGACTCCATGAGCAGTTCTTC
NA | TRBJ2-6 | TRBD1 | TRBV10-3 | CAISLTGGGSGANVLTF | TGTGCCATCAGTTTGACAGGGGGAGGCTCTGGGGCCAACGTCCTGACTTTC
NA | TRBJ2-7 | NA | TRBV29-1 | CSVVGQWPNSYEQYF | TGCAGCGTGGTAGGACAGTGGCCTAACTCCTACGAGCAGTACTTC
few | TRBJ2-3 | TRBD2 | TRBV7-9 | CASSRGLAGGSYTDTQYF | TGTGCCAGCAGCCGAGGGCTAGCGGGGGGCTCCTACACAGATACGCAGTATTTT
NA | TRBJ2-7 | TRBD1 | TRBV5-5 | CASRIFRDREDEQYF | TGTGCCAGCAGGATATTCCGGGACAGGGAGGACGAGCAGTACTTC
few | TRBJ2-5 | NA | TRBV7-2 | CASSLQWAGQETQYF | TGTGCCAGCAGCTTACAGTGGGCAGGCCAAGAGACCCAGTACTTC
few | TRBJ1-3 | TRBD1 | TRBV11-2 | CASSPQTGGDPGNTIYF | TGTGCCAGCAGCCCCCAGACAGGGGGCGACCCTGGAAACACCATATATTTT
once | TRBJ2-3 | TRBD2 | TRBV19 | CASSPSGDTQYF | TGTGCCAGTAGTCCTAGCGGGGATACGCAGTATTTT
once | TRBJ1-6 | NA | TRBV27 | CASSFGEGGNSPLHF | TGTGCCAGCAGTTTCGGGGAAGGGGGTAATTCACCCCTCCACTTT